This TCR beta chain was obtained from a study of beta chain features in type 1 diabetes. Study details: Patients shared similar age, gender and cell yields with healthy donors.

Germline loops: CDR1 ENHRY, CDR2 SYGVKD. V gave up 6 bases and J gave up 12 bases, with 15 bases separating them. This CDR3 has 12 residues. Expressed TCRB transcripts were sequenced after all isolated RNA was converted to cDNA. Sequencing used immunoSEQ multiplex PCR; TCRdb keeps in-frame clones, though not all of them. The sample has hundreds of thousands of clones, roughly a sixth seen once. This clone turned up a few times. The chain joins TRBV10-3 to TRBJ2-1, with D possibly matching TRBD2 (6 bases). The TCR sequence derives from a man younger than 35 in good health. The specimen was naive CD4+ T cells from blood. The CDR3 is CAISPTGTAQFF. The CDR3 nucleotides are TGTGCCATCAGCCCTACCGGGACTGCGCAGTTCTTC.